This is a list of T cell receptor beta chains from one sample in a study of memory CD4+ T cells and cytomegalovirus serostatus. Sequenced by immunoSEQ multiplex PCR; TCRdb stores in-frame clones only, minus some. This sample has tens of thousands of clones, with around 75% found just once. Sequencing was done on a sample of memory CD4+ T cells from blood. The receptors were gathered from an adult in good health and CMV-seronegative. Both conserved end residues are part of each CDR3. The D gene is left open where the match is weak. Only some rows state a clone size, as once, few, many or a class for expanded clones.

V gene,J gene,D gene,clone size,CDR3 DNA,CDR3 protein
TRBV5-1,TRBJ2-1,TRBD2,NA,TGCGCCAGCAGCTTGGCCGGGCGGGAGTGGAACAATGAGCAGTTCTTC,CASSLAGREWNNEQFF
TRBV2,TRBJ1-2,TRBD1,NA,TGTGCCAGCAGCCGGGACAGCACTAACTATGGCTACACCTTC,CASSRDSTNYGYTF
TRBV5-4,TRBJ1-2,NA,NA,TGTGCCAGCAGGGGGGCCAGGGGATCGGACTATGGCTACACCTTC,CASRGARGSDYGYTF
TRBV7-9,TRBJ2-7,NA,NA,TGTGCCAGCAGCTTAAGTGGGGGGTCGGCGGTGTGGCAGTACTTC,CASSLSGGSAVWQYF
TRBV27,TRBJ1-4,TRBD1,NA,TGTGCCAGCAGTTTGATGCGAGGGACAGGGGGGGAAAAACTGTTTTTT,CASSLMRGTGGEKLFF
TRBV4-1,TRBJ1-5,NA,NA,TGCGCCAGCAGCCAAGTGGGAAGCAATCAGCCCCAGCATTTT,CASSQVGSNQPQHF
TRBV4-3,TRBJ1-2,NA,NA,TGCGCCAGCAGCCCCATGCGTCTAAACTATGGCTACACCTTC,CASSPMRLNYGYTF
TRBV4-1,TRBJ1-1,NA,NA,TGCGCCAGCAGCCCGCGTAACTCAGGAGGGACTGAAGCTTTCTTT,CASSPRNSGGTEAFF
TRBV28,TRBJ2-7,NA,NA,TGTGCCAGCAGATCGACCCGTCGGGAGCAGTACTTC,CASRSTRREQYF
TRBV30,TRBJ2-5,NA,NA,TGTGCCTGGAGTACCGACAGGTTGGAGACCCAGTACTTC,CAWSTDRLETQYF
TRBV6-5,TRBJ1-6,NA,NA,TGTGCCAGCAGTGCCCCGGCGGGGAGCAGTTCACCCCTCCACTTT,CASSAPAGSSSPLHF
TRBV2,TRBJ1-1,NA,few,TGTGCCAGCAGGAAGGGGCTAGGAGGCACTGAAGCTTTCTTT,CASRKGLGGTEAFF
TRBV2,TRBJ2-3,NA,NA,TGTGCCAGCAGTGGGGGTCTAGCCACAGATACGCAGTATTTT,CASSGGLATDTQYF
TRBV30,TRBJ1-2,TRBD1,NA,TGTGCCTGGAGTCCAGGGGGGGACTATGGCTACACCTTC,CAWSPGGDYGYTF
TRBV7-9,TRBJ2-2,TRBD2,few,TGTGCCAGCACCGTTAGCGGGACGGGCACCGGGGAGCTGTTTTTT,CASTVSGTGTGELFF
TRBV7-8,TRBJ1-2,NA,NA,TGTGCCAGCAGCTTATACATCCTCTCGGGCTATGGCTACACCTTC,CASSLYILSGYGYTF
TRBV15,TRBJ1-4,NA,NA,TGTGCCACCAGCGGGGCGGGGGCATTGGGTGAAAAACTGTTTTTT,CATSGAGALGEKLFF
TRBV7-7,TRBJ2-3,NA,NA,TGTGCCAGCAGCTTAGGCGGATATAGCACAGATACGCAGTATTTT,CASSLGGYSTDTQYF
TRBV14,TRBJ2-5,TRBD1,NA,TGTGCCAGCAGCCAAGACGACGGACAGGCGGTCGGTATTATAACCCAGTACTTC,CASSQDDGQAVGIITQYF
TRBV29-1,TRBJ2-3,NA,NA,TGCAGCGTTGATTCCGGCACAGATACGCAGTATTTT,CSVDSGTDTQYF